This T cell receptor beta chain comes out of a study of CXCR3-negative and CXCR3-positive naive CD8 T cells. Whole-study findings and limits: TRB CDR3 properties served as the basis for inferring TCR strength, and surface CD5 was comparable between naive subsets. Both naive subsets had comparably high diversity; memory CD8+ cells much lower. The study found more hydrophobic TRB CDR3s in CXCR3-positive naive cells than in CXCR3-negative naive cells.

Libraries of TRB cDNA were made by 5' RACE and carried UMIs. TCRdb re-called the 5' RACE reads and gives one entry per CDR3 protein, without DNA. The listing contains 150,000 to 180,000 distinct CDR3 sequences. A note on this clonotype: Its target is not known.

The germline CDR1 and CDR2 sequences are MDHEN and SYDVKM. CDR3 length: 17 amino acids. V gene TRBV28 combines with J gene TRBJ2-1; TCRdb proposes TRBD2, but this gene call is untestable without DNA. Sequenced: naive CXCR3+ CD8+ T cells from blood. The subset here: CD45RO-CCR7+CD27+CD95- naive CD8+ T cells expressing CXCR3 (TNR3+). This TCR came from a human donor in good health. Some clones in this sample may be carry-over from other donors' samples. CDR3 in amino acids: CASSPPPGLAGANEQFF. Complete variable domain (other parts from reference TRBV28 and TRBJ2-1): DVKVTQSSRYLVKRTGEKVFLECVQDMDHENMFWYRQDPGLGLRLIYFSYDVKMKEKGDIPEGYSVSREKKERFSLILESASTNQTSMYLCASSPPPGLAGANEQFFGPGTRLTVL.